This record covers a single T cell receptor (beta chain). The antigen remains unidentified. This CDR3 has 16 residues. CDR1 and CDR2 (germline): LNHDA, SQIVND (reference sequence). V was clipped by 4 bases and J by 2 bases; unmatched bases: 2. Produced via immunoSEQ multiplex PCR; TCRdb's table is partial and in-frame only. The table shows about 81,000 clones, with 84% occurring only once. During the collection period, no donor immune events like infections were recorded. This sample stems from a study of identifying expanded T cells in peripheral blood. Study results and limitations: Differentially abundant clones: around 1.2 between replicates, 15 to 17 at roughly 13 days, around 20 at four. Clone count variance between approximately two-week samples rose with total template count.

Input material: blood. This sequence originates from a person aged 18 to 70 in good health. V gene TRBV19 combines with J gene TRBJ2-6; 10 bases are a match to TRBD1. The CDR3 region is CASSTGTGAGANVLTF. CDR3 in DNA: TGTGCCAGTAGTACCGGGACAGGGGCTGGGGCCAACGTCCTGACTTTC.